Below are 17 T cell receptor beta chains sequenced from a single sample in a study of post-analysis software for immune sequencing data. These receptors' targets are unknown. Overall study results and limits: Elevated frequency relative to controls characterized roughly 5 TRBV segments in patients, TRBV5-6, TRBV5-1 and TRBV20-1 among them.

Included in the TCR beta cDNA libraries were unique molecular identifiers. TCRdb reanalysed the PCR reads using MiXCR and keeps one entry per CDR3 protein. The repertoire includes more than 500,000 distinct CDR3 sequences, 30% to 40% of them detected once, and 4.5% to 7.5% sits in the top ten. Sequencing input: blood. These receptors all come from a girl aged 2-17 years with multiple sclerosis.

The V and J genes are TRBV27 and TRBJ1-2; weak D call: TRBD1 (5 bases). From germline, CDR1 is MNHEY and CDR2 SMNVEV (reference sequence). Trimming took 8 bases from V and 7 from J, leaving 23 bases between them. This CDR3 is 15 amino acids long. As DNA, the CDR3 is TGTGCCAGCGTCCTTTTTTATGGGGCAGCGGGTGGCTACACCTTC. It encodes CASVLFYGAAGGYTF.

The count of this clonotype is one. The chain employs TRBV7-8 and TRBJ1-5; D call uncertain. Germline CDR1 reads SGHVS; CDR2 reads FQNEAQ. V lost 3 bases and J 1 base, leaving 7 bases between the germline ends. The CDR3 loop spans 14 amino acids. CDR3 sequence reads: CASSLADSNQPQHF. The CDR3 nucleotides are TGTGCCAGCAGCTTGGCGGACAGCAATCAGCCCCAGCATTTT.

This clonotype was counted only a few times. CDR3 DNA sequence: TGTGCCAGCAGCGCGACTAGCGGGGGGGGAAAAGGGACCCAGTACTTC. Amino acid sequence: CASSATSGGGKGTQYF. The genes are TRBV9 and TRBJ2-5, with TRBD2 matching 14 bases. Germline-derived CDR1 and CDR2 are SGDLS and YYNGEE. Trimming removed 3 bases from V and 7 bases from J; junction bases left unmatched: 8. This CDR3 has 16 amino acids.

This clonotype has only a few counts. J is TRBJ2-1 and V is TRBV27, with 8 positions matching TRBD2. Germline CDR1 MNHEY, CDR2 SMNVEV (reference sequence). The V and J ends lost 10 bases and 4 bases, in that order; junction bases with no gene match: 9. This CDR3 is built from 14 residues. CDR3 protein: CATTRLASYNEQFF. The CDR3 DNA is TGTGCCACCACCCGACTAGCGTCATACAATGAGCAGTTCTTC.

The genes are TRBV20-1 and TRBJ1-2, with unresolved D. Germline CDR1 and CDR2: DFQATT and SNEGSKA (reference sequence). Trimming shortened V by 6 bases and J by 6 bases, and 17 bases separated the two germline ends. The CDR3 consists of 13 residues. This chain's CDR3 is CSAPRRVAHGYTF. The CDR3 DNA follows: TGCAGTGCACCCCGGCGGGTCGCCCATGGCTACACCTTC.

The chain has TRBV12-3 or TRBV12-4 and TRBJ2-5; 11 nucleotides match TRBD2. With 4 bases clipped from V and 1 base from J, the junction kept 2 bases outside the gene matches. CDR3 length equals 15 residues. The CDR3 region is CASSWLAGGQETQYF. For the CDR3, the DNA is TGTGCCAGCAGTTGGCTAGCGGGGGGCCAAGAGACCCAGTACTTC.

The chain joins TRBV20-1 to TRBJ2-7, with D tentatively TRBD2 (6 bases). This CDR3 region has 15 residues. Germline V lookup: CDR1 DFQATT, CDR2 SNEGSKA (reference sequence). V lost 0 bases and J lost 0, with 12 bases in between. CDR3 protein: CSARDGGSPSYEQYF. CDR3 sequence (DNA): TGCAGTGCTAGAGACGGGGGTTCACCCTCCTACGAGCAGTACTTC.

This clonotype was counted only a few times. The chain joins TRBV24-1 to TRBJ2-1; TRBD1 matches 9 bases. Germline assignment: CDR1 KGHDR and CDR2 SFDVKD. This CDR3 region has 17 residues. The V and J ends lost 3 bases and 10 bases, in that order; junction bases with no gene match: 15. The CDR3 bases are TGTGCCACCAGTGATCTCTCGGGACAGGGCTTAGGGGACGAGCAGTTCTTC. Translation: CATSDLSGQGLGDEQFF.

This chain joins TRBV20-1 and TRBJ1-2, with 9 bases matching TRBD1. The trim removed 3 bases at V and 7 bases at J, leaving 9 bases unmatched. The CDR3 totals 14 residues. CDR1 is DFQATT, CDR2 SNEGSKA, per germline (reference sequence). This CDR3 reads CSARFRDRDGGYTF. CDR3 in DNA: TGCAGTGCTAGGTTCCGGGACAGGGACGGTGGCTACACCTTC.

This clonotype was picked up a small number of times. The V call is TRBV10-3, the J call TRBJ1-2; D uncertain. V lost 2 bases and J 6 bases, leaving 10 bases between the germline ends. There are 13 residues in the CDR3. Germline CDR1 ENHRY, CDR2 SYGVKD. CDR3 region: CAISETLQNGYTF. The CDR3 nucleotides read TGTGCCATCAGTGAGACCCTTCAGAATGGCTACACCTTC.

The chain combines TRBV15 with TRBJ1-1; the D gene is possibly TRBD1 (5 bases). Germline-derived CDR1 and CDR2 are LNHNV and YYDKDF (reference sequence). V lost 1 base to trimming and J lost 4 bases, with 10 bases between them. The CDR3 is made up of 14 amino acids. Here the CDR3 reads CATSRVRQFTEAFF. The DNA for the CDR3 is TGTGCCACCAGCAGAGTCCGACAGTTCACTGAAGCTTTCTTT.

This clonotype was recorded at least ten times. The J gene is TRBJ2-4, the V gene TRBV6-5; 7 bases map to TRBD2. Trimming at V came to 6 bases and at J to 4 bases, leaving 6 bases not matched to a gene. The germline V gene has CDR1 MNHEY and CDR2 SVGAGI. The CDR3 loop spans 14 amino acids. CDR3 sequence: CASSRGGPKNIQYF. CDR3 nucleotides: TGTGCCAGCAGCCGGGGAGGGCCTAAAAACATTCAGTACTTC.

The chain employs TRBV10-3 and TRBJ2-2, with 7 bases identical to TRBD2. With V trimmed by 6 bases and J by 4 bases, 5 bases remained unmatched. Germline loops: CDR1 ENHRY, CDR2 SYGVKD. This CDR3 has 14 amino acids. In DNA, the CDR3 is TGTGCCATCAGGCCGGGACTATCCACCGGGGAGCTGTTTTTT. Translation: CAIRPGLSTGELFF.

This clonotype showed up just a few times. The chain joins TRBV4-1 to TRBJ2-3; maybe TRBD2 (5 bases). The CDR3 has 14 residues. From germline, CDR1 is MGHRA and CDR2 YSYEKL. V lost 4 bases to trimming and J lost 1 base, with 9 bases between them. CDR3 residues: CASSLWRGTDTQYF. As DNA, the CDR3 is TGCGCCAGCAGCCTATGGCGGGGCACAGATACGCAGTATTTT.

The J gene is TRBJ2-4, the V gene TRBV5-1; 9 bases fit TRBD1. The CDR3 runs 16 residues. The trim removed 6 bases at V and 2 bases at J, leaving 9 bases unmatched. Germline V lookup: CDR1 SGHRS, CDR2 YFSETQ. CDR3 sequence reads: CASTSGQGWTKNIQYF. The DNA of the CDR3 is TGCGCCAGCACTTCCGGACAGGGGTGGACCAAAAACATTCAGTACTTC.

Comment on this clonotype: An end of the junction does not agree with germline; a read error may underlie this. The chain joins TRBV7-9 to TRBJ2-1, with no clear D. Germline CDR1 reads SEHNR; CDR2 reads FQNEAQ (reference sequence). This CDR3 comprises 12 residues. The CDR3 DNA reads as TGTGCCAGCAGCCCGAGGTGGGTTGAGAAGTTCTTC. Translation: CASSPRWVEKFF.

The rearrangement uses TRBV6-4 and TRBJ2-6; D not certain. Germline V gives CDR1 MRHNA, CDR2 SNTAGT. Trimming shortened V by 4 bases and J by 2 bases, and 12 bases separated the two germline ends. The CDR3 is 16 residues long. CDR3 in amino acids: CASSGDPSAGANVLTF. The CDR3 bases are TGTGCCAGCAGTGGAGACCCTTCTGCTGGGGCCAACGTCCTGACTTTC.